Each of the 4 T cell receptor beta chains below was sequenced from the same sample in a study of STAT5B mutations in CD4+ large granular lymphocyte leukemia. The assay was immunoSEQ multiplex PCR, and TCRdb's table has in-frame clones only and misses some. Of under 35,000 clones listed, about 70% are singletons. The sequenced sample was CD4+ T cells from blood buffy coats. The receptors derive from a human donor in good health.

The V call is TRBV11-3, the J call TRBJ1-1; 7 bases map to TRBD1. CDR3 size: 18 residues. After removal of 0 bases from V and 1 base from J, the junction contained 11 bases not matched to a gene. CDR1 and CDR2 (germline): SGHNT, YENEEA. CDR3 sequence: CASSLEGPGQRKNTEAFF. As DNA, the CDR3 is TGTGCCAGCAGCTTAGAGGGACCGGGACAGAGAAAGAACACTGAAGCTTTCTTT.

This sequence joins TRBV25-1 and TRBJ1-1; 10 positions match TRBD1. The germline CDR1 and CDR2 sequences are MGHDK and SYGVNS. The CDR3 extends over 15 amino acids. V lost 3 bases and J lost 6; bases outside the gene matches: 7. The CDR3 DNA follows: TGTGCCAGCAGTGACCATGGGACAGGGGTCCCTGAAGCTTTCTTT. Protein product: CASSDHGTGVPEAFF. The variable domain in full, completed from reference TRBV25-1 and TRBJ1-1, reads EADIYQTPRYLVIGTGKKITLECSQTMGHDKMYWYQQDPGMELHLIHYSYGVNSTEKGDLSSESTVSRIRTEHFPLTLESARPSHTSQYLCASSDHGTGVPEAFFGQGTRLTVV.

The CDR3 here is CASVLTGSYEQYF. The CDR3, as DNA: TGTGCTAGTGTACTGACAGGGAGCTACGAGCAGTACTTC. The chain carries TRBV12-5 and TRBJ2-7, with 7 bases aligning to TRBD1. Losses at the gene ends were 7 bases for V and 3 bases for J; bases not matched to a gene: 6. There are 13 residues in the CDR3. Germline V gene sequence: CDR1 LGHNT, CDR2 FRNRAP.

This clone was picked up one time. The rearrangement uses TRBV7-4 and TRBJ2-7; 7 positions agree with TRBD1. The CDR3 length is 14 residues. The germline V gene has CDR1 SGHVT and CDR2 SQSDAQ. The V gene end was trimmed by 5 bases and the J gene end by 6 bases; junction bases not matched to a gene: 10. CDR3 sequence reads: CASSPGSRGREQYF. The CDR3 DNA sequence: TGTGCCAGCAGCCCGGGGAGTAGGGGGCGCGAGCAGTACTTC. Combining the CDR3 with reference TRBV7-4 and TRBJ2-7 gives the whole variable domain GAGVSQSPRYKVAKRGRDVALRCDSISGHVTLYWYRQTLGQGSEVLTYSQSDAQRDKSGRPSGRFSAERPERSVSTLKIQRTEQGDSAVYLCASSPGSRGREQYFGPGTRLTVT.